A selection of T cell receptor beta chains follows, all from one sample in a study of OX40 agonist ivuxolimab in advanced cancers. Sequencing was performed with immunoSEQ multiplex PCR; in TCRdb, only in-frame clones are kept and a portion is missing. The sample consists of around 140,000 clones, about 92% of them appearing once. Sample: CD4+ or CD8+ T cells sorted from blood, taken in a trial of the OX40 agonist ivuxolimab. The receptors come from an adult with an advanced solid tumor such as melanoma, head and neck, liver or kidney cancer. Both conserved end residues are part of each CDR3. The D gene is left open where the match is weak. Where a row states a size, it is once, few, many or the class of an expanded clone; other rows omit it.

size,J,V,D,CDR3,DNA
NA,TRBJ2-3,TRBV7-2,NA,CASSLFGGTDTQYF,TGTGCCAGCAGCTTATTCGGAGGCACAGATACGCAGTATTTT
once,TRBJ1-1,TRBV25-1,TRBD1,CASRDSTGWDTEAFF,TGTGCCAGCAGGGATTCGACAGGGTGGGACACTGAAGCTTTCTTT
NA,TRBJ1-6,TRBV5-1,NA,CASTVGHRDLLSPLHF,TGCGCCAGCACGGTCGGACACAGGGACCTGCTTTCACCCCTCCACTTT
NA,TRBJ2-4,TRBV27,TRBD1,CASSPGTGRNIQYF,TGTGCCAGCAGTCCCGGGACAGGGAGAAACATTCAGTACTTC
NA,TRBJ1-4,TRBV18,NA,CASSHPGQPDEKLFF,TGTGCCAGCTCACACCCTGGACAGCCCGATGAAAAACTGTTTTTT
NA,TRBJ1-2,TRBV5-1,NA,CASSPRADYGYTF,TGCGCCAGCAGCCCCCGGGCGGACTATGGCTACACCTTC
NA,TRBJ2-2,TRBV10-3,NA,CAISESNRGNTGELFF,TGTGCCATCAGTGAGTCGAATCGGGGGAACACCGGGGAGCTGTTTTTT
NA,TRBJ1-1,TRBV6-4,NA,CASSSGTYTEAFF,TGTGCCAGCAGTTCCGGGACGTACACTGAAGCTTTCTTT
NA,TRBJ2-1,TRBV27,NA,CASSFFGNEQFF,TGTGCCAGCAGTTTTTTCGGAAATGAGCAGTTCTTC
NA,TRBJ2-6,TRBV7-8,NA,CASSSRVVGGSGANVLTF,TGTGCCAGCAGCTCGCGTGTAGTGGGGGGCTCTGGGGCCAACGTCCTGACTTTC